This TCR beta chain was captured by sequencing in a study of cytomegalovirus exposure and HLA in healthy donors. Study-wide results and caveats: TCR beta V- and J-gene trimming, according to a later analysis, was linked to a missense DCLRE1C variant.

Per germline, CDR1 MGHRA and CDR2 YSYEKL. The CDR3 is 17 amino acids. With V trimmed by 2 bases and J by 2 bases, 9 bases remained unmatched. As for this clone: Antigen specificity is unknown.

The PCR contained 60 Vbeta and 13 Jbeta primers. The method was immunoSEQ multiplex PCR; TCRdb's version includes in-frame clones alone and lacks a portion of them. This repertoire shows around 150,000 clones, approximately 88% found once; its top ten account for about 1.4%. The receptor was isolated from a woman between 18 and 29 years old in good health and CMV-seronegative. Material for sequencing was PBMCs. The chain combines TRBV4-1 with TRBJ2-1; 7 bases are shared with TRBD1. The CDR3 loop is CASSQLSQGLAYNEQFF. As DNA, the CDR3 is TGCGCCAGCAGCCAACTGTCACAGGGGCTGGCCTACAATGAGCAGTTCTTC.